The 9 T cell receptor beta chains presented below share a single source sample, sequenced in a study of blood T cell repertoires in COVID-19. Assay used: immunoSEQ multiplex PCR; TCRdb lists only in-frame clones, some missing. The sample consists of 250,000 to 350,000 clones, about nine tenths of them appearing once. Sequencing used PBMCs or T cells enriched from blood (not recorded which). The source is a woman aged 45 to 65 who had been exposed to COVID-19.

V usage is TRBV24-1 and J usage is TRBJ2-1; TRBD2 matches 8 bases. The CDR3 totals 17 residues. Germline V gene sequence: CDR1 KGHDR, CDR2 SFDVKD. V lost 4 bases and J lost 2; bases outside the gene matches: 9. DNA of the CDR3: TGTGCCACCAGTGACCTCGCCGGGGGGGCCGCCTACAATGAGCAGTTCTTC. Amino acid sequence: CATSDLAGGAAYNEQFF.

In its sample, this clone was seen a few times. The chain couples TRBV4-1 to TRBJ1-4, with D perhaps matching TRBD1 (5 bases). Germline loops: CDR1 MGHRA, CDR2 YSYEKL. Trimming removed 5 bases at V and 1 base at J, with 14 bases between. This CDR3 has 16 residues. CDR3 protein: CASSRTTGVTNEKLFF. CDR3 nucleotide sequence: TGCGCCAGCAGCAGAACTACGGGGGTAACTAATGAAAAACTGTTTTTT.

A few counts support this clone. DNA of the CDR3: TGTGCCAGCAGTGGGGGGCTTGGTAATTCACCCCTCCACTTT. Encoded protein: CASSGGLGNSPLHF. The chain combines TRBV2 with TRBJ1-6, with D perhaps TRBD1 (6 bases). This CDR3 has 14 residues. Per germline, CDR1 SNHLY and CDR2 FYNNEI. The V end was cut by 4 bases, the J end by 6 bases, with 10 bases between. Based on the CDR3 plus reference TRBV2 and TRBJ1-6, the full variable domain is EPEVTQTPSHQVTQMGQEVILRCVPISNHLYFYWYRQILGQKVEFLVSFYNNEISEKSEIFDDQFSVERPDGSNFTLKIRSTKLEDSAMYFCASSGGLGNSPLHFGNGTRLTVT.

This chain links TRBV28 with TRBJ1-2; 9 bases line up with TRBD1. Germline V gene data show CDR1 as MDHEN and CDR2 as SYDVKM. The CDR3 consists of 13 residues. V lost 7 bases and J lost 5; bases outside the gene matches: 5. CDR3 loop: CASTKGQGYGYTF. CDR3 coding DNA: TGTGCCAGCACCAAAGGACAGGGGTATGGCTACACCTTC.

The chain uses TRBV15 and TRBJ2-5; 11 nucleotides match TRBD2. With 1 base clipped from V and 7 bases from J, the junction kept 8 bases outside the gene matches. CDR3 length equals 16 residues. CDR1 and CDR2 (germline): LNHNV, YYDKDF (reference sequence). The CDR3 nucleotides read TGTGCCACCAGCAGAGGAGGGACTAGCGGCGGCGGGACCCAGTACTTC. Protein sequence: CATSRGGTSGGGTQYF.

The table lists this clone with a few counts. The rearrangement joins TRBV7-8 to TRBJ1-2; D gene uncertain. V lost 1 base and J lost 4, with 7 bases in between. CDR3 length: 13 amino acids. Per germline, CDR1 SGHVS and CDR2 FQNEAQ. CDR3 amino acids: CASSLGSGYGYTF. The CDR3 nucleotides are TGTGCCAGCAGCTTAGGGTCAGGCTATGGCTACACCTTC.

V usage is TRBV11-1 and J usage is TRBJ1-1; D perhaps matches TRBD1 (6 bases). The V end lost 6 bases, the J end lost 11 bases, and 16 bases lay between the germline ends. The CDR3 runs 12 residues. Germline CDR1 reads SGHAT; CDR2 reads FQDESV (reference sequence). The CDR3 region has the DNA TGTGCCAGCAGTCAATTACAGGGAGGGGCTTTCTTT. Translated, it gives CASSQLQGGAFF.

The sample holds one count of this clone. The rearrangement uses TRBV5-4 and TRBJ2-1, with D tentatively TRBD1 (5 bases). Germline lookup yields CDR1 SGHNT and CDR2 YYREEE (reference sequence). The CDR3 runs to 16 residues. V lost 4 bases and J lost 0, with 14 bases in between. CDR3 DNA: TGTGCCAGCAGCAGGGGCAGGGCCTCCTCCTACAATGAGCAGTTCTTC. It yields the protein CASSRGRASSYNEQFF.

V is TRBV4-1 and J is TRBJ1-1; D not certain. V was shortened by 1 base and J by 3 bases, with 15 bases between the two germline ends. This CDR3 comprises 16 residues. The germline gives CDR1 MGHRA, CDR2 YSYEKL. The CDR3, as DNA: TGCGCCAGCAGCCAAGTCGCTGGGGAGCTGCACACTGAAGCTTTCTTT. As protein: CASSQVAGELHTEAFF.